The sequence of this TCR beta chain was determined in a study of cytotoxic CD8 clonotypes in ibrutinib-treated CLL. Study in general: Productive templates averaged approximately 260,000 per sample, and productive rearrangements around 92,000.

Findings of the study overall: A difference in sampling times existed between sustained-remission and progressing patients. Ibrutinib response saw clonality rise, and progression saw it return toward baseline.

This CDR3 spans 13 amino acids. Trimming at V came to 8 bases and at J to 4 bases, leaving 7 bases not matched to a gene. Per germline, CDR1 MGHDK and CDR2 SYGVNS. This clone occurred once. Its antigen is unidentified. Depth targeted 1 in 200,000 to 1 in 1 million T cells, averaging about 9.2x coverage per clonotype. Assay: immunoSEQ multiplex PCR; the TCRdb copy retains only in-frame clones and omits some. The table has about 120,000 clones, about 50% seen once. The specimen comprised PBMCs, sampled after 24 months of ibrutinib treatment. This TCR derives from a human donor with chronic lymphocytic leukemia. V is TRBV25-1 and J is TRBJ1-2; 7 bases agree with TRBD1. Here the CDR3 reads CASRYRDSYGYTF. The CDR3 DNA follows: TGTGCCAGCCGCTACCGGGACAGCTATGGCTACACCTTC.